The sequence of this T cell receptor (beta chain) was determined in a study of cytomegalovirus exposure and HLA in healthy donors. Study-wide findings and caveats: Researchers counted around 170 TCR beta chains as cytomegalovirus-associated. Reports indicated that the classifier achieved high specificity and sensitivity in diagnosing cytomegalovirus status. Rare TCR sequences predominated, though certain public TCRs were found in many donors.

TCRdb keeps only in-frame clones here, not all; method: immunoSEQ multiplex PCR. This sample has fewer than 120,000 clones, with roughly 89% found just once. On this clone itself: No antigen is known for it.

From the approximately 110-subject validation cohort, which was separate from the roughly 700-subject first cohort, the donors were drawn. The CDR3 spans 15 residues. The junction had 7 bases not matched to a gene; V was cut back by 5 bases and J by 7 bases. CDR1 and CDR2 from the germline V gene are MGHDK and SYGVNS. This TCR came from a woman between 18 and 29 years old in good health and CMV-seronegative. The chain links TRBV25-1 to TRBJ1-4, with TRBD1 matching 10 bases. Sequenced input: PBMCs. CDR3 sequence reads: CASSPRQGAGEKLFF. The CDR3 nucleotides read TGTGCCAGCAGTCCCCGACAGGGGGCGGGTGAAAAACTGTTTTTT.